The entry below describes one T cell receptor beta chain. Its antigen remains unidentified. This specimen belongs to a study of cytomegalovirus exposure and HLA in healthy donors. General observations from the study: Roughly 170 TCR beta chains were listed as cytomegalovirus-associated.

Germline CDR1 MNHEY, CDR2 SVGAGI. The CDR3 loop spans 13 amino acids. Trimming shortened V by 5 bases and J by 4 bases, and 11 bases separated the two germline ends. The method was immunoSEQ multiplex PCR; TCRdb's version includes in-frame clones alone and lacks a portion of them. The repertoire holds 110,000 or so clones, with about 88% as singletons. The chain couples TRBV6-5 to TRBJ1-1; D not resolved. This TCR was recovered from a woman between 18 and 30 years old in good health and CMV-seronegative. Sequencing used PBMCs. CDR3 loop: CASSSPGPTEAFF. The CDR3 coding sequence is TGTGCCAGCAGTAGCCCGGGTCCCACTGAAGCTTTCTTT.